This entry lists 28 T cell receptor beta chains sequenced from one sample in a study of T cells in Graves' hyperthyroidism and ophthalmopathy. Researchers took RNA transcripts and amplified the TCR beta CDR3 regions from them. Primed by the HTBI set, a first-round RT-PCR was run on the TCR CDR3. TCRdb reprocessed the multiplex PCR reads with MiXCR, giving one entry per CDR3 protein. The table lists about 690,000 distinct CDR3 sequences, 17% of them singletons, with 15% to 18% in the top ten. Source material: blood. Receptors were obtained from a middle-aged man with Graves' hyperthyroidism.

This clonotype was seen many times. The rearrangement links TRBV6-5 to TRBJ1-2; D possibly corresponds to TRBD1 (5 bases). Trimming took 1 base from V and 8 from J, leaving 14 bases between them. The CDR3 length is 14 residues. Germline assignment: CDR1 MNHEY and CDR2 SVGAGI. The CDR3 region is CASSYLEGMSGYTF. The CDR3 bases are TGTGCCAGCAGTTACTTGGAGGGGATGTCGGGCTACACCTTC.

This clonotype came up a few times. The V and J genes are TRBV20-1 and TRBJ1-2; 8 nucleotides line up with TRBD1. V shed 5 bases, J shed 8 bases, and the junction held 4 bases outside the gene matches. The CDR3 contains 11 residues. Germline CDR1 is DFQATT and CDR2 is SNEGSKA (reference sequence). CDR3 nucleotides: TGCAGTGCTTGGGACAGGCCAGGCTACACCTTC. Its protein product is CSAWDRPGYTF.

This clonotype occurred many times. The chain has TRBV6-2 or TRBV6-3 and TRBJ2-7; TRBD2 matches at 7 bases. CDR1 MNHEY and CDR2 SVGEGT come from the germline V gene. Trimming cost V 5 bases and J 2 bases; bases outside gene matches: 6. The CDR3 runs 14 residues. The CDR3 coding sequence is TGTGCCAGCAGTGCGGGCGGGGGACCCTACGAGCAGTACTTC. Amino acid sequence: CASSAGGGPYEQYF.

This sequence joins TRBV7-6 and TRBJ2-5, with D perhaps TRBD2 (5 bases). From germline, CDR1 is SGHVS and CDR2 FNYEAQ. CDR3 length: 14 amino acids. Trimming cost V 5 bases and J 3 bases, with 13 bases left between them. CDR3 in amino acids: CASSLRGGEETQYF. For the CDR3, the DNA is TGTGCCAGCAGCCTGAGAGGAGGAGAAGAGACCCAGTACTTC.

This clonotype was found many times. V usage is TRBV28 and J usage is TRBJ2-7; 7 nucleotides line up with TRBD1. The germline CDR1 and CDR2 sequences are MDHEN and SYDVKM. V lost 6 bases and J lost 4; bases outside the gene matches: 12. The CDR3 consists of 15 residues. DNA for the CDR3: TGTGCCAGCAGCTCGGGACAGTCTCTCGGATACGAGCAGTACTTC. Translation gives CASSSGQSLGYEQYF.

This clonotype was counted a few times. The V call is TRBV18, the J call TRBJ1-1; 7 bases align to TRBD1. CDR1 and CDR2 from the germline V gene are KGHSH and LQKENI. The CDR3 is 13 residues long. The J segment lost 3 bases and the V segment lost 7 bases, leaving 5 bases of the junction unmatched. The CDR3 nucleotides are TGTGCCAGCTTTTCTGACAGGGACACTGAAGCTTTCTTT. This encodes CASFSDRDTEAFF. Together with reference TRBV18 and TRBJ1-1, the CDR3 gives the full variable domain: NAGVMQNPRHLVRRRGQEARLRCSPMKGHSHVYWYRQLPEEGLKFMVYLQKENIIDESGMPKERFSAEFPKEGPSILRIQQVVRGDSAAYFCASFSDRDTEAFFGQGTRLTVV.

In its sample, this clonotype was seen a few times. The rearrangement links TRBV2 to TRBJ2-1, with TRBD2 matching 10 bases. The CDR3 is 12 amino acids. Germline loops: CDR1 SNHLY, CDR2 FYNNEI. V was clipped by 6 bases and J by 14 bases; unmatched bases: 7. In nucleotides, the CDR3 is TGTGCCAGCAGCCTCAAGCGGGAGGGGGAGTTCTTC. Protein: CASSLKREGEFF.

The sample holds many counts of this clonotype. The chain carries TRBV11-3 and TRBJ2-1; the match to TRBD2 covers 10 bases. The germline V gene encodes CDR1 SGHNT and CDR2 YENEEA. CDR3 length equals 15 residues. Trimming took 6 bases from V and 3 from J; bases not matched to a gene: 5. In DNA form, the CDR3 reads TGTGCCAGCAGTTCCGGGACTAGCGACTACAATGAGCAGTTCTTC. Its translation is CASSSGTSDYNEQFF.

This clonotype was picked up a small number of times. The chain links TRBV5-4 to TRBJ2-4; D not resolved. The V and J ends lost 0 bases and 7 bases respectively, with 20 bases between them. CDR1 and CDR2 (germline): SGHNT, YYREEE (reference sequence). The CDR3 runs to 17 residues. CDR3 bases: TGTGCCAGCAGCTTGGCTTCCGGGCCTTCTTCGACCAACATTCAGTACTTC. Protein sequence: CASSLASGPSSTNIQYF.

The chain joins TRBV9 to TRBJ2-7; D is possibly TRBD2 (6 bases). V lost 3 bases and J 2 bases, leaving 18 bases between the germline ends. This CDR3 has 16 residues. Germline CDR1 SGDLS, CDR2 YYNGEE. The DNA for the CDR3 is TGTGCCAGCAGCGCCTCCGTTGGGGGAGGAACCTACGAGCAGTACTTC. Its translation is CASSASVGGGTYEQYF.

Many counts were recorded for this clonotype. This rearrangement joins TRBV2 to TRBJ1-6, with 7 bases fitting TRBD1. Germline values: CDR1 SNHLY, CDR2 FYNNEI. The junction had 2 bases not matched to a gene; V was cut back by 0 bases and J by 6 bases. This CDR3 is built from 15 residues. The CDR3 here is CASSEATGTNSPLHF. CDR3 nucleotide sequence: TGTGCCAGCAGTGAAGCGACAGGGACTAATTCACCCCTCCACTTT.

The chain links TRBV28 to TRBJ2-7, with a possible D match to TRBD1 (6 bases). In germline, CDR1 is MDHEN, CDR2 SYDVKM. This CDR3 has 18 residues. V lost 8 bases to trimming and J lost 0 bases, with 26 bases between them. CDR3 protein: CASPPDRTRAMSSYEQYF. DNA of the CDR3: TGTGCCAGCCCCCCAGACAGGACCCGGGCAATGAGCTCCTACGAGCAGTACTTC. Together with reference TRBV28 and TRBJ2-7, the CDR3 gives the full variable domain: DVKVTQSSRYLVKRTGEKVFLECVQDMDHENMFWYRQDPGLGLRLIYFSYDVKMKEKGDIPEGYSVSREKKERFSLILESASTNQTSMYLCASPPDRTRAMSSYEQYFGPGTRLTVT.

The gene calls are TRBV14 and TRBJ2-5; TRBD1 aligns across 10 bases. The germline CDR1 and CDR2 sequences are SGHDN and FVKESK. With 0 bases clipped from V and 6 bases from J, the junction kept 19 bases outside the gene matches. The CDR3 is made up of 20 amino acids. CDR3 DNA sequence: TGTGCCAGCAGCCAAGATCGGCCCCGGGACAGGGGAGGGACTAGAAAGACCCAGTACTTC. Protein product: CASSQDRPRDRGGTRKTQYF.

In its sample, this clonotype was seen a few times. The chain uses TRBV20-1 and TRBJ2-3, with 11 bases fitting TRBD1. After removal of 8 bases from V and 5 bases from J, the junction contained 6 bases not matched to a gene. Germline assignment: CDR1 DFQATT and CDR2 SNEGSKA (reference sequence). This CDR3 spans 13 amino acids. This CDR3 reads CSWGQGVLDTQYF. The DNA for the CDR3 is TGCAGTTGGGGACAGGGGGTTCTAGATACGCAGTATTTT.

This chain uses TRBV6-5 with TRBJ1-3; D perhaps matches TRBD1 (5 bases). This CDR3 has 16 residues. V lost 4 bases, J lost 0 bases, and 13 bases lay in between. Germline V lookup: CDR1 MNHEY, CDR2 SVGAGI. The CDR3 here is CASSSEGRNSGNTIYF. DNA for the CDR3: TGTGCCAGCAGTTCAGAGGGACGGAACTCTGGAAACACCATATATTTT.

At least ten counts were recorded for this clonotype. The chain recombines TRBV6-1 with TRBJ2-7; TRBD1 aligns across 8 bases. After removal of 4 bases from V and 0 bases from J, the junction contained 5 bases not matched to a gene. The CDR3 runs to 15 residues. Germline V lookup: CDR1 MNHNS, CDR2 SASEGT. The CDR3 sequence: CASSAGTGISYEQYF. The CDR3 coding sequence is TGTGCCAGCAGTGCCGGGACAGGTATCTCCTACGAGCAGTACTTC.

This clonotype occurred many times. The chain joins TRBV6-1 to TRBJ1-2; 8 nucleotides line up with TRBD1. The CDR3 is 15 residues long. The germline V gene has CDR1 MNHNS and CDR2 SASEGT. V shed 6 bases and J 4 bases; nucleotides not matched to a gene: 10. The chain's CDR3 is CASRRGTGRGYGYTF. The CDR3 DNA reads TGTGCCAGCAGACGAGGGACAGGACGGGGCTATGGCTACACCTTC.

V and J are TRBV6-5 and TRBJ2-1; TRBD1 might be the D (6 bases). The V end lost 4 bases, the J end lost 8 bases, and 24 bases lay between the germline ends. Germline V gene data show CDR1 as MNHEY and CDR2 as SVGAGI. The length of the CDR3 is 17 residues. CDR3 sequence (DNA): TGTGCCAGCAGTTCCCGCAGGGGCGGTAGCCCTTGGGATGAGCAGTTCTTC. Protein: CASSSRRGGSPWDEQFF.

To note about this clonotype: A read error may explain this, as a much larger clone is one base away. The gene calls are TRBV7-2 and TRBJ2-1, with TRBD2 matching 11 bases. The DNA end lines up better with TRBJ2-7; the J call may be wrong. Per germline, CDR1 SGHTA and CDR2 FQGNSA. The CDR3 covers 14 residues. As DNA, the CDR3 is TGTGCCAGCAGCTTGGGACTAGCGGCGAATGAGCAGTACTTC. As protein: CASSLGLAANEQYF.

Points on this clonotype: A much larger clone differs by one base, so this may be a read error. This sequence joins TRBV29-1 and TRBJ2-7; 8 bases map to TRBD1. Germline V lookup: CDR1 SQVTM, CDR2 ANQGSEA. This CDR3 is 14 amino acids long. CDR3 sequence (DNA): TGCAGCGTCCGGACAGGGCCGAGCTCCTACAAGCAGTACTTC. Translated: CSVRTGPSSYKQYF.

About this clonotype itself: This could be a read error, since a much larger clone is one nucleotide away. This chain uses TRBV7-6 with TRBJ2-2, with TRBD1 identical over 7 bases. Looked up from germline, CDR1 is SGHVS and CDR2 is FNYEAQ. The CDR3 is made up of 14 amino acids. The V segment lost 1 base and the J segment 7 bases; nucleotides outside the gene matches: 3. CDR3 coding DNA: TGTGCCAGCAGCTTAGAGGGGGCTGTCGGGGAGCTGTTTTTT. Translated, it gives CASSLEGAVGELFF.

In the case of this clonotype: This may be a read error, as it is one base from a much larger clone. The chain recombines TRBV27 with TRBJ2-7; tentative D call: TRBD1 (5 bases). Germline-derived CDR1 and CDR2 are MNHEY and SMNVEV (reference sequence). The V end lost 2 bases, the J end lost 0 bases, and 11 bases lay between the germline ends. CDR3 length equals 15 residues. As DNA, the CDR3 is TGTGCCAGCAGTTTAGGGATAGGGGACTCCTACGAGCAGTACTTC. It yields the protein CASSLGIGDSYEQYF.

The chain links TRBV5-1 to TRBJ1-1; D perhaps matches TRBD1 (5 bases). Trimming removed 3 bases from V and 0 bases from J, with 9 bases in between. From germline, CDR1 is SGHRS and CDR2 YFSETQ. CDR3 length: 14 amino acids. For the CDR3, the DNA is TGCGCCAGCAGCTCCGAGACAGTGAACACTGAAGCTTTCTTT. Encoded protein: CASSSETVNTEAFF.

This clonotype was counted only a few times. This chain uses TRBV7-8 with TRBJ1-5; 9 bases align to TRBD1. In germline, CDR1 is SGHVS, CDR2 FQNEAQ. The CDR3 has 18 amino acids. V lost 3 bases to trimming and J lost 4 bases; unmatched junction nucleotides: 13. CDR3 nucleotide sequence: TGTGCCAGCAGCTTCCAAACTTACAGGGGGCATCGAAATCAGCCCCAGCATTTT. It yields the protein CASSFQTYRGHRNQPQHF.

This clonotype was picked up many times. The V and J genes are TRBV7-2 and TRBJ1-1; tentatively, D is TRBD1 (5 bases). CDR3 length equals 14 residues. Germline CDR1 SGHTA, CDR2 FQGNSA. Trimming cost V 2 bases and J 3 bases, with 10 bases left between them. The CDR3 spells CASSLRQLDTEAFF. CDR3 bases: TGTGCCAGCAGCTTAAGACAGCTCGACACTGAAGCTTTCTTT.

This clonotype was recorded a few times. V usage is TRBV28 and J usage is TRBJ2-7; 10 bases are shared with TRBD2. Germline V gene lookup returns CDR1 MDHEN and CDR2 SYDVKM. This CDR3 comprises 16 residues. With 2 bases clipped from V and 5 bases from J, the junction kept 9 bases outside the gene matches. In DNA form, the CDR3 reads TGTGCCAGCAGTTTAGCTAGCGGGAGAGTAATTGACGAGCAGTACTTC. This translates into CASSLASGRVIDEQYF.

To note about this clonotype: The junction and the germline gene differ at one end; a read error may be behind it. This chain links TRBV12-3 or TRBV12-4 with TRBJ2-5, with 12 positions matching TRBD2. The CDR3 runs 13 residues. The DNA for the CDR3 is TGTGCCAGCAGTTTCAAGACTAGCGGGAGAATGGACTTC. Its protein is CASSFKTSGRMDF.

This clonotype has ten or more counts. The genes are TRBV7-3 and TRBJ2-3; D remains unclear. Germline values: CDR1 SGHTA, CDR2 FQGTGA. Trimming shortened V by 4 bases and J by 2 bases, and 7 bases separated the two germline ends. The CDR3 has 13 amino acids. As DNA, the CDR3 is TGTGCCAGCAGCTCTCCCCCCACAGATACGCAGTATTTT. Its translation: CASSSPPTDTQYF.